Below, 8 T cell receptor beta chains from the same sample are listed, as sequenced in a study of cytomegalovirus exposure and HLA in healthy donors (dated by TCRdb to about 2017). The library was built by means of the immunoSEQ multiplex PCR assay. The clones in this table, taken by TCRdb from immuneACCESS, are in-frame only. Not every clone is retained; where verified, under half of the shortfall comes from an unresolved V gene, and the cause of the rest is unknown. Across this sample there are under 400,000 clones, with 80% to 90% seen only once. The ten largest clones capture roughly 0.75% of the sample. Material for sequencing was PBMCs. The receptors come from a woman between 18 and 29 years old in good health and CMV-seronegative.

This chain joins TRBV6-5 and TRBJ2-5; weak D call: TRBD1 (7 bases). CDR3 size: 15 residues. Trimming left V 7 bases short and J 4 bases short, with 19 bases between. Germline V gene data show CDR1 as MNHEY and CDR2 as SVGAGI. The CDR3 spells CASTQGGADTETQYF. In DNA, the CDR3 is TGTGCCAGCACCCAGGGGGGAGCGGACACAGAGACCCAGTACTTC.

Remarks on this clone: Different DNA sequences within this sample yield the same CDR3. The chain employs TRBV28 and TRBJ1-5, with TRBD1 identical over 7 bases. V shed 6 bases and J 1 base; nucleotides not matched to a gene: 3. The germline V gene encodes CDR1 MDHEN and CDR2 SYDVKM. The CDR3 spans 14 residues. CDR3 loop: CASRRRGSNQPQHF. Written as DNA, the CDR3 is TGTGCCAGCAGGCGCAGGGGGAGCAATCAGCCCCAGCATTTT.

The chain has TRBV4-1 and TRBJ2-7, with 10 positions matching TRBD2. This CDR3 spans 15 amino acids. The junction had 8 bases not matched to a gene; V was cut back by 3 bases and J by 6 bases. From germline, CDR1 is MGHRA and CDR2 YSYEKL. This CDR3 is CASSQNSGRSLEQYF. The DNA of the CDR3 is TGCGCCAGCAGCCAGAATAGCGGGAGGAGCCTCGAGCAGTACTTC.

V usage is TRBV20-1 and J usage is TRBJ2-7; maybe TRBD1 (5 bases). The CDR3 runs to 11 residues. Germline CDR1 reads DFQATT; CDR2 reads SNEGSKA (reference sequence). The V end was cut by 6 bases, the J end by 6 bases, with 12 bases between. Here the CDR3 DNA reads TGCAGTGCCACGTGGGGCATCGAGCAGTACTTC. Encoded protein: CSATWGIEQYF.

The V and J genes are TRBV29-1 and TRBJ1-2, with D possibly matching TRBD1 (5 bases). This CDR3 has 13 residues. CDR1 and CDR2 (germline): SQVTM, ANQGSEA. Trimming left V 2 bases short and J 4 bases short, with 11 bases between. The CDR3 loop reads CSVEPRDSYGYTF. The DNA of the CDR3 is TGCAGCGTTGAACCCCGGGACTCCTATGGCTACACCTTC.

CDR3 residues: CASKREGSQGSYHEQYF. Here the CDR3 DNA reads TGTGCCAGCAAACGCGAGGGATCACAGGGGTCCTACCACGAGCAGTACTTC. The gene calls are TRBV27 and TRBJ2-7; TRBD1 aligns across 7 bases. The CDR3 has 17 residues. Germline CDR1 is MNHEY and CDR2 is SMNVEV (reference sequence). The V gene end was trimmed by 7 bases and the J gene end by 5 bases; junction bases not matched to a gene: 20.

This chain connects TRBV9 to TRBJ1-2; no clear D gene. Germline V gene data show CDR1 as SGDLS and CDR2 as YYNGEE. The germline V and J ends were trimmed by 1 base and 8 bases, with 6 bases remaining between them. The CDR3 is made up of 11 amino acids. CDR3 coding DNA: TGTGCCAGCAGCGTACTAGGAGGCTACACCTTC. Its protein is CASSVLGGYTF.

This clone appeared a single time. The genes are TRBV29-1 and TRBJ2-5; 7 nucleotides match TRBD1. V dropped 2 bases and J dropped 0; count of bases not matched to a gene: 9. The CDR3 has 16 amino acids. Germline-derived CDR1 and CDR2 are SQVTM and ANQGSEA. CDR3: CSVEKGQNEYQETQYF. CDR3 in DNA: TGCAGCGTTGAAAAGGGACAGAACGAGTACCAAGAGACCCAGTACTTC.